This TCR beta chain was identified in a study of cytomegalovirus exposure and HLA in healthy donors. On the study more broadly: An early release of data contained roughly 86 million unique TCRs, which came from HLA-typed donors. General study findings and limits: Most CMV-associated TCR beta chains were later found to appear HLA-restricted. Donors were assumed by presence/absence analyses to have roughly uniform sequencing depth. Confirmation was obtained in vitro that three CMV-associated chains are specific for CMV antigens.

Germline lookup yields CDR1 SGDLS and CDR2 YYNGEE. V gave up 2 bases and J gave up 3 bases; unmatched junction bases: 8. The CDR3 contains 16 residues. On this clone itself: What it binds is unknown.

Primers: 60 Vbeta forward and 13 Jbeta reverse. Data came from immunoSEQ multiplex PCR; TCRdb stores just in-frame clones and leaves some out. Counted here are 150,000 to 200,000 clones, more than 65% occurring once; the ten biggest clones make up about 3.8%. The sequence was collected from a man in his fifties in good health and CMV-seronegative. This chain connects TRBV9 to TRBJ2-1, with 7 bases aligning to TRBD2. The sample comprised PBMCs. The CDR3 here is CASSVGGDVDYNEQFF. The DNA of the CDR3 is TGTGCCAGCAGCGTGGGGGGGGATGTAGACTACAATGAGCAGTTCTTC.